The clone carrying this T cell receptor beta chain was counted at least ten times. The sample originates from a study of spatial heterogeneity in lung cancer. This sample's time point: blood at routine non-recurrence follow-up after resection. TCRdb re-called the 5' RACE reads with MiXCR, one entry per CDR3 protein. The sample yields 110,000 or so distinct CDR3 sequences, 9.5% to 14% seen once. Trimming took off 6 bases at V and 16 bases at J, with 16 bases between the two ends. The CDR3 runs to 11 residues. Per germline, CDR1 MDHEN and CDR2 SYDVKM. J is TRBJ2-1 and V is TRBV28; the D gene is possibly TRBD1 (7 bases). Source: PBMCs, taken at follow-up. This receptor was obtained from a female donor with early-stage non-small cell lung cancer. The CDR3 here is CASSSPGGTFF. The CDR3 nucleotides are TGTGCCAGCAGCTCTCCAGGGGGGACTTTCTTC. Full variable domain (rest looked up from reference TRBV28 and TRBJ2-1): DVKVTQSSRYLVKRTGEKVFLECVQDMDHENMFWYRQDPGLGLRLIYFSYDVKMKEKGDIPEGYSVSREKKERFSLILESASTNQTSMYLCASSSPGGTFFGPGTRLTVL.